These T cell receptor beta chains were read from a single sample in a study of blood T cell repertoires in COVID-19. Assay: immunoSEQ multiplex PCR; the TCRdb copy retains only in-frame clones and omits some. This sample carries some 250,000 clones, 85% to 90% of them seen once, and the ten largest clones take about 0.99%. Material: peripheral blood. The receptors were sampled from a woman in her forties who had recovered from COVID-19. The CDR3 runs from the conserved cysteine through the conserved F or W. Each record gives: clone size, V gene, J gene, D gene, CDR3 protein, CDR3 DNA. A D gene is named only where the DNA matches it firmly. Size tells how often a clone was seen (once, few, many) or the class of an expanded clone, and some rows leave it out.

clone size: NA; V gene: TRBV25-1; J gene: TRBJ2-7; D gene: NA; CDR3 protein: CASRSRLASYEQYF; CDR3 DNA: TGTGCCAGCAGGAGCAGACTTGCCTCCTACGAGCAGTACTTC
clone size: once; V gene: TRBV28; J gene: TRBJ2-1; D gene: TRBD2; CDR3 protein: CASHSGRSYNEQFF; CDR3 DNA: TGTGCCAGCCATAGCGGGCGCTCCTACAATGAGCAGTTCTTC
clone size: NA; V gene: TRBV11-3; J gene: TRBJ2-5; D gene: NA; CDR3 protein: CASSDHLRGETQYF; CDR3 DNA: TGTGCCAGCAGCGACCACCTCCGGGGGGAGACCCAGTACTTC
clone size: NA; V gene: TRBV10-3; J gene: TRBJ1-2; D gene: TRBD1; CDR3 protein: CAITRTGGGYTF; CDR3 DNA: TGTGCCATCACCAGGACAGGAGGCGGCTACACCTTC
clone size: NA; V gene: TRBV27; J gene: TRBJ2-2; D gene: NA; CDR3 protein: CASSLGPGTGELFF; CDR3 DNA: TGTGCCAGCAGTTTAGGCCCAGGCACCGGGGAGCTGTTTTTT
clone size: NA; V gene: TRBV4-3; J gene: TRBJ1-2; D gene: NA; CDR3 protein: CASSQVPEANYGYTF; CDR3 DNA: TGCGCCAGCAGCCAAGTTCCCGAGGCCAACTATGGCTACACCTTC
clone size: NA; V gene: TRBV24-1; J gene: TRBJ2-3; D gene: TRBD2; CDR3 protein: CATSTAGSTDTQYF; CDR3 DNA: TGTGCCACCAGTACAGCGGGAAGCACAGATACGCAGTATTTT
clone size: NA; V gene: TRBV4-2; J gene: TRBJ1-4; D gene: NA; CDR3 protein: CASSQESEVQKLFF; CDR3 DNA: TGTGCCAGCAGCCAAGAATCCGAGGTCCAAAAACTGTTTTTT
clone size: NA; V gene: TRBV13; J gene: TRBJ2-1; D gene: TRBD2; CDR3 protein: CASSLTRLAGVANEQFF; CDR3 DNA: TGTGCCAGCAGCTTAACCCGACTAGCGGGAGTGGCCAATGAGCAGTTCTTC
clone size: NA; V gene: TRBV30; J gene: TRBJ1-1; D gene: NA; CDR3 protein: CAWSVAGNTEAFF; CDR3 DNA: TGTGCCTGGAGTGTTGCGGGGAACACTGAAGCTTTCTTT
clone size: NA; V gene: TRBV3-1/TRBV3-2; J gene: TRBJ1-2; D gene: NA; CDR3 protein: CASSQRGGGYTF; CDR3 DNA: TGTGCCAGCAGCCAAAGGGGGGGTGGCTACACCTTC
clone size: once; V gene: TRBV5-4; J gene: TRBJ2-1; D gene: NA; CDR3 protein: CASSLAPRDEQFF; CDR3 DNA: TGTGCCAGCAGCCTAGCCCCTCGCGATGAGCAGTTCTTC
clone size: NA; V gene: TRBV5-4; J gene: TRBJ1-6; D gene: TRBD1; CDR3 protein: CASSTGTGAGNSPLHF; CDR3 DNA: TGTGCCAGCAGCACCGGGACAGGGGCGGGGAATTCACCCCTCCACTTT
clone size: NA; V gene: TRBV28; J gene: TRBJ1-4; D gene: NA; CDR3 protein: CASSSGGSRNEKLFF; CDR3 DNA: TGTGCCAGCAGTTCTGGCGGCAGTCGGAATGAAAAACTGTTTTTT
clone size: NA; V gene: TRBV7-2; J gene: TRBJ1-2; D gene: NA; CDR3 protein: CASSPGTTGGYTF; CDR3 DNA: TGTGCCAGCAGCCCAGGGACAACGGGAGGCTACACCTTC
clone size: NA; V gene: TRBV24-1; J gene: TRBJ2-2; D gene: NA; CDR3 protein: CATSVAGTNTGELFF; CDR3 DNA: TGTGCCACCAGTGTGGCTGGCACGAACACCGGGGAGCTGTTTTTT
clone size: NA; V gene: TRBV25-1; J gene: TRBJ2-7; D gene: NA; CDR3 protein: CASSGSDRGSYEQYF; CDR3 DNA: TGTGCCAGCAGTGGGTCGGATCGGGGCTCCTACGAGCAGTACTTC
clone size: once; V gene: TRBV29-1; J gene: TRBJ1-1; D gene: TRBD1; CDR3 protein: CSVATPRALTGSGFNTEAFF; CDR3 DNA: TGCAGCGTTGCCACCCCTCGGGCCTTGACAGGGAGTGGGTTCAACACTGAAGCTTTCTTT
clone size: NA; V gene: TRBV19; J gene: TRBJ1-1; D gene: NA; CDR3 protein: CASIRGALNTEAFF; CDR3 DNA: TGTGCCAGTATCCGGGGGGCTCTGAACACTGAAGCTTTCTTT
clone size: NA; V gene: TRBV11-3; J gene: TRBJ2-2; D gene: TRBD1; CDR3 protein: CASSSSTGANTGELFF; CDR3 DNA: TGTGCCAGCAGCTCCTCGACAGGGGCGAACACCGGGGAGCTGTTTTTT
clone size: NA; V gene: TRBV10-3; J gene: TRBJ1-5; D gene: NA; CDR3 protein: CAISLGGGNQPQHF; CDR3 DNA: TGTGCCATCAGTTTGGGGGGAGGCAATCAGCCCCAGCATTTT
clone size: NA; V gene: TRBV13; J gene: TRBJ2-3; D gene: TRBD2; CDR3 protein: CASSTRLAGTDTQYF; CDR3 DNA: TGTGCCAGCAGCACGCGACTAGCGGGCACAGATACGCAGTATTTT
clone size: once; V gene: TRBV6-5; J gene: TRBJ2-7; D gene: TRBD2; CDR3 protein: CASGLAGHYEQYF; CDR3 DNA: TGTGCCAGTGGACTAGCGGGACACTACGAGCAGTACTTC
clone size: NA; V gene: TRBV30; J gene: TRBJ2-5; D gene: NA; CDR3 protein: CAWSVLGGETQYF; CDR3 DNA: TGTGCCTGGAGTGTACTTGGAGGAGAGACCCAGTACTTC
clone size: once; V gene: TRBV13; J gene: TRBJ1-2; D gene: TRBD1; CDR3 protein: CASSFQGASGYTF; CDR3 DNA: TGTGCCAGCAGCTTTCAGGGGGCGTCTGGCTACACCTTC
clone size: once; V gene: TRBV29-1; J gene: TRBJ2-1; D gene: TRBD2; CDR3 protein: CSAPRASGIHEQFF; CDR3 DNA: TGCAGCGCCCCTCGGGCTAGCGGGATCCATGAGCAGTTCTTC
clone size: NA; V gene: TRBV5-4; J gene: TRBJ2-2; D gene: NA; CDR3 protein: CASSLRDTGELFF; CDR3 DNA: TGTGCCAGCAGCTTGCGGGACACCGGGGAGCTGTTTTTT
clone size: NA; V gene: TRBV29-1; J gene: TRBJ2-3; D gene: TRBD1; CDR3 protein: CSVPVDRVQSDTQYF; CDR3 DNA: TGCAGCGTGCCCGTGGACAGGGTTCAGTCAGATACGCAGTATTTT
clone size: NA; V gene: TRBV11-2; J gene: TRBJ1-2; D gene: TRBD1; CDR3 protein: CASSSPLHRGSYGYTF; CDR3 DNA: TGTGCCAGCAGCTCCCCCCTCCACAGGGGCTCCTATGGCTACACCTTC
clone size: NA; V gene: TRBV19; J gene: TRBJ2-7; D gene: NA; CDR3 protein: CASSIQGTLGEQYF; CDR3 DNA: TGTGCCAGTAGTATCCAGGGGACGCTTGGGGAGCAGTACTTC
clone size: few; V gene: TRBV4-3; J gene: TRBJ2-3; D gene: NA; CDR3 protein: CASSPIGATTDTQYF; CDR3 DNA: TGCGCCAGCAGCCCCATTGGGGCCACCACAGATACGCAGTATTTT
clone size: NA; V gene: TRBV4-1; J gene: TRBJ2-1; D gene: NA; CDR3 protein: CASSQEGLAHSSYNEQFF; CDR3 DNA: TGCGCCAGCAGCCAAGAAGGGCTAGCGCACAGCTCCTACAATGAGCAGTTCTTC
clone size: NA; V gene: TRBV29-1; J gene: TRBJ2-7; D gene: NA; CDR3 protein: CSARGYEQYF; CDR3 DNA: TGCAGCGCCCGGGGCTACGAGCAGTACTTC
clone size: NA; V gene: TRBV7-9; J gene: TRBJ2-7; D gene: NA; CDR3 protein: CASSLGAGYYEQYF; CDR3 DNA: TGTGCCAGCAGCTTAGGCGCAGGGTACTACGAGCAGTACTTC
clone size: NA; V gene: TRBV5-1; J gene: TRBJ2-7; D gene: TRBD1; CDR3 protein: CASSLEGTGGDEQYF; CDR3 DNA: TGCGCCAGCAGCTTGGAGGGGACAGGGGGGGACGAGCAGTACTTC
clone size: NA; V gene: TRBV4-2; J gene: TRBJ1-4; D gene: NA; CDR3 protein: CASSQGGVGGEKLFF; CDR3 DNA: TGTGCCAGCAGCCAAGGCGGGGTCGGTGGAGAAAAACTGTTTTTT
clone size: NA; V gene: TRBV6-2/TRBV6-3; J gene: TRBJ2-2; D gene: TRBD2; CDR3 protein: CASSALAGGPLGELFF; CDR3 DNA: TGTGCCAGCAGCGCCCTAGCGGGAGGGCCGCTCGGGGAGCTGTTTTTT
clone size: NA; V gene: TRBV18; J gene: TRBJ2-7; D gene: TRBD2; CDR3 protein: CASSPLPRTSGYEQYF; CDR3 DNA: TGTGCCAGCTCACCGTTGCCCCGGACTAGCGGGTACGAGCAGTACTTC
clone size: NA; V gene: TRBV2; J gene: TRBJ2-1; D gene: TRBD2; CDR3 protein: CASFWTSGTPPSHGEQFF; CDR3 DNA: TGTGCCAGCTTTTGGACTAGCGGGACCCCCCCATCACATGGTGAGCAGTTCTTC
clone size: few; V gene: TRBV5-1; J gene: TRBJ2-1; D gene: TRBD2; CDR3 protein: CASSPGTSVFYNEQFF; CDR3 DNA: TGCGCCAGCAGCCCTGGGACTAGCGTATTTTACAATGAGCAGTTCTTC
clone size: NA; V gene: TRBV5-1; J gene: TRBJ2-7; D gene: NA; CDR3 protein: CASRGAAGDEQYF; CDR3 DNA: TGCGCCAGCAGAGGAGCGGCAGGGGACGAGCAGTACTTC
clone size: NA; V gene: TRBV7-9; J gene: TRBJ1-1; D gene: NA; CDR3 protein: CASSPLTGMNTEAFF; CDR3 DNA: TGTGCCAGCAGCCCCCTGACAGGCATGAACACTGAAGCTTTCTTT
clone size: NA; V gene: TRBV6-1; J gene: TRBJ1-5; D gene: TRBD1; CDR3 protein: CASRDRGRGDQPQHF; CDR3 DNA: TGTGCCAGCCGTGACAGGGGACGAGGGGATCAGCCCCAGCATTTT
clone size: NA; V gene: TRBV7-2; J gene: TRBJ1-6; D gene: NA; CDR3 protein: CASSLEGGVGFRRSPLHF; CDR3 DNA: TGTGCCAGCAGCTTAGAGGGCGGGGTGGGTTTTCGTCGTTCACCCCTCCACTTT
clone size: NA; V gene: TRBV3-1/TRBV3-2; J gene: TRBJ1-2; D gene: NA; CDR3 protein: CASSLAPNYGYTF; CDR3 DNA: TGTGCCAGCAGCCTGGCACCTAACTATGGCTACACCTTC
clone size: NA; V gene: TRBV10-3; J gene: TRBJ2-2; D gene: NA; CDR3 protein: CAIRMAGPRNTGELFF; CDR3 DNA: TGTGCCATTCGAATGGCGGGCCCAAGGAACACCGGGGAGCTGTTTTTT
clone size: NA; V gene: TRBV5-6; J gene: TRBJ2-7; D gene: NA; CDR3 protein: CASSFDTGVRQYF; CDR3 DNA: TGTGCCAGCAGCTTTGATACCGGGGTTCGGCAGTACTTC
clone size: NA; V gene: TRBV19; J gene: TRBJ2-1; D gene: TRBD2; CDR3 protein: CASSRATSSSYNEQFF; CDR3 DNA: TGTGCCAGTAGTAGGGCGACTAGCAGCTCCTACAATGAGCAGTTCTTC
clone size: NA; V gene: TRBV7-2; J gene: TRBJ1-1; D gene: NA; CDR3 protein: CASSLWAEGPEAFF; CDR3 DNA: TGTGCCAGCAGCTTATGGGCAGAGGGCCCTGAAGCTTTCTTT
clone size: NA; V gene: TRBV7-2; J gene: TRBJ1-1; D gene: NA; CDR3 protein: CASSLAGRAATEAFF; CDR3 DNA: TGTGCCAGCAGCTTAGCAGGCAGGGCCGCCACTGAAGCTTTCTTT
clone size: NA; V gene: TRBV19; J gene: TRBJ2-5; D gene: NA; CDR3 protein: CASSGWRRETQYF; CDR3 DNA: TGTGCCAGTAGCGGGTGGCGGCGAGAGACCCAGTACTTC
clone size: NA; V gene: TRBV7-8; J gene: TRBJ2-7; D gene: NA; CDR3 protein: CASSPTDYEQYF; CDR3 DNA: TGTGCCAGCAGCCCCACAGACTACGAGCAGTACTTC
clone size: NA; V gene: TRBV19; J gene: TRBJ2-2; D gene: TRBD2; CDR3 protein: CASSRGLVGGELFF; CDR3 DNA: TGTGCCAGTAGTAGGGGACTAGTCGGCGGGGAGCTGTTTTTT
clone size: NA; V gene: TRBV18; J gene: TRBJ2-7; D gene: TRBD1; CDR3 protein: CASSPAGGYEQYF; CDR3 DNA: TGTGCCAGCTCACCAGCAGGGGGCTACGAGCAGTACTTC
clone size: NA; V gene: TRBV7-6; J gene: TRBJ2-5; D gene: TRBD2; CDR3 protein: CASSSPTSGRETQYF; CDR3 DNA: TGTGCCAGCAGCTCCCCAACTAGCGGGAGGGAGACCCAGTACTTC
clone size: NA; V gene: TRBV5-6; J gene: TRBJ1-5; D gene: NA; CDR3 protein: CASSLRPPAVGNQPQHF; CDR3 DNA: TGTGCCAGCAGCTTGAGGCCCCCCGCGGTGGGCAATCAGCCCCAGCATTTT
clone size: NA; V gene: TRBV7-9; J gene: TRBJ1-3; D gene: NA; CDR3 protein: CASSTTRSGNTIYF; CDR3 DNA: TGTGCCAGCAGCACTACACGCTCTGGAAACACCATATATTTT